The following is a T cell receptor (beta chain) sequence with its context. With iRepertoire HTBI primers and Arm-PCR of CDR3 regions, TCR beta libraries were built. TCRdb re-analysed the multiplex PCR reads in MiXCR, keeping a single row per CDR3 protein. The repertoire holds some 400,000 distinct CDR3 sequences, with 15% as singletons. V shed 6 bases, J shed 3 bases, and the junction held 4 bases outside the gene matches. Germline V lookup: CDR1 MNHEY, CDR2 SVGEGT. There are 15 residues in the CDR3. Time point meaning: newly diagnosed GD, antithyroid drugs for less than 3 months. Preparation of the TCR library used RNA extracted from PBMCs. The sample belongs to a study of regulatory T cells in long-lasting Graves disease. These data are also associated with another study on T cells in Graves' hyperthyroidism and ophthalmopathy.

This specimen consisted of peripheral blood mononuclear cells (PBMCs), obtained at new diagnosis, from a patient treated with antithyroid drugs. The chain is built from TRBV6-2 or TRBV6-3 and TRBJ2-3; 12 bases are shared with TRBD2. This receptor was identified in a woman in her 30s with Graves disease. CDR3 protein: CASSGLAGMTDTQYF. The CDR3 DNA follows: TGTGCCAGCAGCGGACTAGCGGGAATGACAGATACGCAGTATTTT.